The subject of this entry is one TCR beta chain. The entry originates in a study of blood T cell repertoires in COVID-19. About the research overall: The United States, Italy and Spain were the sources of the acute and convalescent COVID-19 samples. Sources were T cells, B-cell-depleted T cells, or PBMCs; the material itself was cDNA or gDNA.

In the study's own analysis: From reference gene primer amplification, estimates of nucleated cell counts were derived. The assay was immunoSEQ multiplex PCR, and TCRdb's table has in-frame clones only and misses some. V and J calls and clone size are copied from that table; D and trimming were computed from the DNA. The table has 100,000 to 150,000 clones, about 70% seen once; the top ten hold under 2.5%. This CDR3 contains 15 residues. The germline V gene encodes CDR1 SEHNR and CDR2 FQNEAQ (reference sequence). Trimming took off 9 bases at V and 2 bases at J, with 17 bases between the two ends. Sequencing was done on a sample of peripheral blood. V gene TRBV7-9 combines with J gene TRBJ1-5; D uncertain. This TCR came from a woman aged 70 to 79 with acute or convalescent COVID-19. In nucleotides, the CDR3 is TGTGCCAGTTCGGGGTCGGACGCAGGCAATCAGCCCCAGCATTTT. Amino acid sequence: CASSGSDAGNQPQHF.